The 17 T cell receptor beta chains listed next were all sequenced from one sample in a study of PD-1 blockade in classical Hodgkin lymphoma. All the patients suffered relapse after autologous stem cell transplantation, and brentuximab vedotin exposure differed. The assay was immunoSEQ multiplex PCR, and TCRdb's table has in-frame clones only and misses some. The repertoire includes approximately 59,000 clones, 91% of them detected once, and about 10% sits in the top ten. Specimen: peripheral blood mononuclear cells (PBMCs), collected before the second cycle of nivolumab. Source of these receptors: a human donor with classical Hodgkin lymphoma.

This chain links TRBV19 with TRBJ2-3, with TRBD2 matching over 8 bases. The CDR3 sequence is 15 residues long. V was pared by 8 bases and J by 0 bases, with 7 bases of the junction left unmatched. Germline values: CDR1 LNHDA, CDR2 SQIVND (reference sequence). The CDR3 sequence: CASAVGLASTDTQYF. The CDR3 DNA reads as TGTGCCAGTGCGGTCGGACTAGCTAGCACAGATACGCAGTATTTT.

The rearrangement links TRBV27 to TRBJ1-5; D is perhaps TRBD1 (6 bases). The CDR3 runs to 15 residues. V lost 5 bases, J lost 4 bases, and 15 bases lay in between. From germline, CDR1 is MNHEY and CDR2 SMNVEV (reference sequence). In DNA form, the CDR3 reads TGTGCCAGCAGTGGGGCTGGGGGGCATAATCAGCCCCAGCATTTT. It codes for CASSGAGGHNQPQHF.

This chain uses TRBV5-1 with TRBJ2-5; TRBD2 matches at 10 bases. The trim removed 1 base at V and 5 bases at J, leaving 11 bases unmatched. This CDR3 is built from 17 residues. Germline loops: CDR1 SGHRS, CDR2 YFSETQ. The CDR3 DNA sequence: TGCGCCAGCAGCTTGCCTTTGCTAGCGGGAGAAATTGAGACCCAGTACTTC. Amino acids: CASSLPLLAGEIETQYF.

The V gene is TRBV7-2, the J gene TRBJ2-3, with TRBD2 matching 8 bases. Per the germline V gene, CDR1 is SGHTA and CDR2 is FQGNSA. The ends lost 4 bases at V and 2 bases at J; junction bases unmatched: 14. CDR3 length equals 18 residues. The CDR3 bases are TGTGCCAGCAGCTCACCGAGGCATAGCGGGACTACCACAGATACGCAGTATTTT. Translation: CASSSPRHSGTTTDTQYF.

Notes on this clone: The same CDR3 arises from other DNA sequences in this sample as well. The rearrangement joins TRBV9 to TRBJ2-7, with D unresolved. Trimming stripped 2 bases from V and 1 base from J, with 7 bases between. The CDR3 extends over 13 amino acids. The germline CDR1 and CDR2 sequences are SGDLS and YYNGEE. In DNA form, the CDR3 reads TGTGCCAGCAGCGTCGAAGGGTCCTACGAGCAGTACTTC. This encodes CASSVEGSYEQYF.

This clone was recorded once. The chain has TRBV9 and TRBJ2-1; TRBD1 might be the D (5 bases). Trimming removed 0 bases at V and 8 bases at J, with 15 bases between. The germline V gene has CDR1 SGDLS and CDR2 YYNGEE. CDR3 length: 15 residues. CDR3 nucleotide sequence: TGTGCCAGCAGCGTAGGGGTAAACCAGGGCGATGAGCAGTTCTTC. As protein: CASSVGVNQGDEQFF.

J is TRBJ1-2 and V is TRBV19, with no clear D. Germline V CDR1 and CDR2: LNHDA, SQIVND (reference sequence). The CDR3 length is 14 residues. V dropped 3 bases and J dropped 0 bases, with 8 bases sitting between them. Here the CDR3 DNA reads TGTGCCAGTAGTATGGGAAAAGCTAACTATGGCTACACCTTC. Translating it yields CASSMGKANYGYTF.

The rearrangement links TRBV5-1 to TRBJ2-3; 10 bases line up with TRBD2. V shed 0 bases and J 3 bases; nucleotides not matched to a gene: 4. Germline V CDR1 and CDR2: SGHRS, YFSETQ. The CDR3 runs 16 residues. CDR3 sequence: CASSLVVSGGTDTQYF. The CDR3 DNA follows: TGCGCCAGCAGCTTGGTGGTTAGCGGGGGGACAGATACGCAGTATTTT.

V is TRBV5-8 and J is TRBJ2-1, with TRBD2 matching 12 bases. The CDR3 spans 20 residues. Germline-derived CDR1 and CDR2 are SGHTS and YDEGEE. The V and J ends lost 5 bases and 0 bases, in that order; junction bases with no gene match: 15. CDR3 bases: TGTGCCAGCAGATTAGGACTAGCGGGATCAGGGGGGAGCTCCTACAATGAGCAGTTCTTC. It specifies CASRLGLAGSGGSSYNEQFF.

The chain uses TRBV21-1 and TRBJ1-5. TRBV21-1 is given as a pseudogene. The CDR3 is made up of 13 amino acids. The CDR3 DNA follows: TGTGCCAGCAGCAAGATGAAAAGTCAGCCCCAGCATTTT. This codes for CASSKMKSQPQHF.

The chain carries TRBV9 and TRBJ2-3; 7 bases map to TRBD1. CDR3 size: 14 residues. With 2 bases clipped from V and 2 bases from J, the junction kept 2 bases outside the gene matches. Per the germline V gene, CDR1 is SGDLS and CDR2 is YYNGEE. Written as DNA, the CDR3 is TGTGCCAGCAGCGTGACAGGGTTCACAGATACGCAGTATTTT. Translation gives CASSVTGFTDTQYF.

V usage is TRBV2 and J usage is TRBJ2-5; the D is unclear. Deletions cut 10 bases from V and 0 bases from J, with 21 bases between. The germline gives CDR1 SNHLY, CDR2 FYNNEI. The CDR3 consists of 16 residues. The CDR3 coding sequence is TGTGCCACTAGTGGGCCCTCTTCTTTGTACCAAGAGACCCAGTACTTC. Translating gives CATSGPSSLYQETQYF.

This rearrangement joins TRBV6-5 to TRBJ1-6; D might be TRBD1 (5 bases). CDR3 size: 13 residues. The germline CDR1 and CDR2 sequences are MNHEY and SVGAGI. V lost 3 bases to trimming and J lost 13 bases, with 13 bases between them. This CDR3 is CASSYRGDGPLHF. In DNA form, the CDR3 reads TGTGCCAGCAGTTATCGGGGGGACGGGCCCCTCCACTTT.

A note on this clone: The sample holds other DNA sequences that translate to the same CDR3. The chain recombines TRBV6-4 with TRBJ1-1; D not resolved. The CDR3 spans 14 residues. CDR1 and CDR2 from the germline V gene are MRHNA and SNTAGT. Between the trimmed V and J ends, which lost 5 bases and 1 base, there was a span of 11 bases. For the CDR3, the DNA is TGTGCCAGCAGTCCCTCTCCAGGGAACACTGAAGCTTTCTTT. It specifies CASSPSPGNTEAFF.

The chain carries TRBV9 and TRBJ2-2; D possibly matches TRBD1 or TRBD2 (5 bases each). This CDR3 has 15 residues. Per germline, CDR1 SGDLS and CDR2 YYNGEE. With 0 bases removed from V and 8 bases from J, the gap between germline ends came to 14 bases. The CDR3 DNA reads TGTGCCAGCAGCGTAGAGGGACCCCGTACTGGGGAGCTGTTTTTT. Translated: CASSVEGPRTGELFF.

The sample holds one count of this clone. V and J are TRBV19 and TRBJ2-2, with 13 bases that match TRBD2. V lost 2 bases and J lost 6; bases outside the gene matches: 0. CDR3 length: 15 amino acids. The germline V gene encodes CDR1 LNHDA and CDR2 SQIVND (reference sequence). CDR3 sequence (DNA): TGTGCCAGTAGTATAACTAGCGGGGGGGCCGGGGAGCTGTTTTTT. Residues: CASSITSGGAGELFF.

The J gene is TRBJ2-7, the V gene TRBV19, with a tentative D call TRBD2 (5 bases). The V end was cut by 9 bases, the J end by 4 bases, with 16 bases between. CDR1 is LNHDA, CDR2 SQIVND, per germline (reference sequence). There are 13 residues in the CDR3. The CDR3 DNA sequence: TGTGCCAGCGGCAGACCAGGACTTTACGAGCAGTACTTC. Encoded protein: CASGRPGLYEQYF. The variable domain in full, completed from reference TRBV19 and TRBJ2-7, reads DGGITQSPKYLFRKEGQNVTLSCEQNLNHDAMYWYRQDPGQGLRLIYYSQIVNDFQKGDIAEGYSVSREKKESFPLTVTSAQKNPTAFYLCASGRPGLYEQYFGPGTRLTVT.